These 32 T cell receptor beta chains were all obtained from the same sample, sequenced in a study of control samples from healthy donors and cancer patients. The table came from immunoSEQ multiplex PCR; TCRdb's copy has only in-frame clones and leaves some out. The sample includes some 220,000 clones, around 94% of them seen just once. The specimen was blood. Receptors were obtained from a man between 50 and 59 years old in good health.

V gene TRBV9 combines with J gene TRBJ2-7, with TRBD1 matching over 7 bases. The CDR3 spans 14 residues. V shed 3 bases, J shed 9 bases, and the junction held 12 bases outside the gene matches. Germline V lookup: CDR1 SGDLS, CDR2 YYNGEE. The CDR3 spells CASSATPTGAVQYF. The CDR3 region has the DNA TGTGCCAGCAGCGCGACTCCTACAGGGGCGGTGCAGTACTTC. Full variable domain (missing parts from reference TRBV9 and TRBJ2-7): DSGVTQTPKHLITATGQRVTLRCSPRSGDLSVYWYQQSLDQGLQFLIQYYNGEERAKGNILERFSAQQFPDLHSELNLSSLELGDSALYFCASSATPTGAVQYFGPGTRLTVT.

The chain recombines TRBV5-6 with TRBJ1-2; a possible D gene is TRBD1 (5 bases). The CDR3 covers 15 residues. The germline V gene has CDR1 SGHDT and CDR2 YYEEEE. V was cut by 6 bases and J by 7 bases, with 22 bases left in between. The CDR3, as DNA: TGTGCCAGCATCCTGACAGTTACTGCCTCTGCTGGCTACACCTTC. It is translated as CASILTVTASAGYTF.

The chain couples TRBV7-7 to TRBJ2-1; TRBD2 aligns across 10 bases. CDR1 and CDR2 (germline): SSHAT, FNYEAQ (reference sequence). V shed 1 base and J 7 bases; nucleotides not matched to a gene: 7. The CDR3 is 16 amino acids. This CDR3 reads CASSLGIAGGENEQFF. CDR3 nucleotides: TGTGCCAGCAGCTTAGGAATAGCGGGGGGAGAAAATGAGCAGTTCTTC.

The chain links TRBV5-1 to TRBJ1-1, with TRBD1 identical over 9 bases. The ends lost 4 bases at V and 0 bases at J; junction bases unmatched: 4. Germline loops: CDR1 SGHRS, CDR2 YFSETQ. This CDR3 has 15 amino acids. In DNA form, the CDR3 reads TGCGCCAGCAGCACCGGACAGGGGATGAACACTGAAGCTTTCTTT. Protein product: CASSTGQGMNTEAFF.

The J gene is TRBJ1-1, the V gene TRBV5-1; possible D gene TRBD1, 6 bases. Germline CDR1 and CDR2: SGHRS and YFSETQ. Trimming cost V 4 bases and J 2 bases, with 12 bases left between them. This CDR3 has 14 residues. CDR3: CASSDDRLNTEAFF. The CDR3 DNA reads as TGCGCCAGCAGCGACGACAGGTTAAACACTGAAGCTTTCTTT.

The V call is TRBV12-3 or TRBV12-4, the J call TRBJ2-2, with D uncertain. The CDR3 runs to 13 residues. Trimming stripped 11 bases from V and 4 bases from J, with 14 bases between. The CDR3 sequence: CAGKSRGTGELFF. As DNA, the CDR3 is TGTGCCGGTAAATCTCGCGGCACCGGGGAGCTGTTTTTT.

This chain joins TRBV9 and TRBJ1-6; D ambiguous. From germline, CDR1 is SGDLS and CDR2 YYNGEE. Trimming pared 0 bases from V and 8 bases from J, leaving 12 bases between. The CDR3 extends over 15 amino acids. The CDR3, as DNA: TGTGCCAGCAGCGTAGGCGAGTTCTGGGATTCACCCCTCCACTTT. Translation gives CASSVGEFWDSPLHF.

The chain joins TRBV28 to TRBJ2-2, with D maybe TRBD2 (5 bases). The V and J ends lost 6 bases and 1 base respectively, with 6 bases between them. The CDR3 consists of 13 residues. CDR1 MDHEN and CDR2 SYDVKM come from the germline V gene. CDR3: CASREGNTGELFF. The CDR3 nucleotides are TGTGCCAGCAGAGAGGGGAACACCGGGGAGCTGTTTTTT.

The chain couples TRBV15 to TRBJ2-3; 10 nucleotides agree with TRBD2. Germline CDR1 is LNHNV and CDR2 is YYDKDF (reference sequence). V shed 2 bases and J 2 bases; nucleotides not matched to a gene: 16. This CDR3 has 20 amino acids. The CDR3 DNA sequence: TGTGCCACCAGCAGAATCCACCAAAGTTCAACTAGCGGGGACACAGATACGCAGTATTTT. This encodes CATSRIHQSSTSGDTDTQYF. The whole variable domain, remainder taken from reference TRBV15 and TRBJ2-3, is DAMVIQNPRYQVTQFGKPVTLSCSQTLNHNVMYWYQQKSSQAPKLLFHYYDKDFNNEADTPDNFQSRRPNTSFCFLDIRSPGLGDTAMYLCATSRIHQSSTSGDTDTQYFGPGTRLTVL.

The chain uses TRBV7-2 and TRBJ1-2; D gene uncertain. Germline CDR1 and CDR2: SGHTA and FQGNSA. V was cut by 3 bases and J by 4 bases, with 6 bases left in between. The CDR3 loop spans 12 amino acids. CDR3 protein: CASSLESYGYTF. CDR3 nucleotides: TGTGCCAGCAGCTTGGAGAGCTATGGCTACACCTTC.

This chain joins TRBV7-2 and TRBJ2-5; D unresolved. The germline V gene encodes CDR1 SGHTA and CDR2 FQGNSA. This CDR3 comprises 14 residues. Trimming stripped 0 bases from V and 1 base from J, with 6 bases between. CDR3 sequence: CASSLAALQETQYF. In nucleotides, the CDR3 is TGTGCCAGCAGCTTAGCCGCCCTCCAAGAGACCCAGTACTTC.

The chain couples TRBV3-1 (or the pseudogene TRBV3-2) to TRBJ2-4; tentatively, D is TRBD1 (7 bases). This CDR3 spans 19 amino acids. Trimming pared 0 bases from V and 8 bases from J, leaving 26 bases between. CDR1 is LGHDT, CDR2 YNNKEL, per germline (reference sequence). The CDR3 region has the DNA TGTGCCAGCAGCCAAGATCCAGGGGGGCCTCTCGGGGGCAAGGACATTCAGTACTTC. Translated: CASSQDPGGPLGGKDIQYF.

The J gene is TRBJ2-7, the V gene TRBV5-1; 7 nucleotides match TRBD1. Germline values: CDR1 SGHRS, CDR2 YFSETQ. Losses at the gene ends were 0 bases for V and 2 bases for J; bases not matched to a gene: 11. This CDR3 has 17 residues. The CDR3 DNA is TGCGCCAGCAGCTTGGTTGAAGGGGGCGCCCTTCCCTACGAGCAGTACTTC. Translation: CASSLVEGGALPYEQYF.

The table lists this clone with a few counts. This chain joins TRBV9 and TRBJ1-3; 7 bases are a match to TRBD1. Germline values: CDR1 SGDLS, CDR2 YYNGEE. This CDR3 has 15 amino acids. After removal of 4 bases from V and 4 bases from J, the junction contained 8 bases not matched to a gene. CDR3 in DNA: TGTGCCAGCAGCCCCGGAGGACAGGTCGGAAACACCATATATTTT. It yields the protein CASSPGGQVGNTIYF. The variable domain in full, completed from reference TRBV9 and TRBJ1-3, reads DSGVTQTPKHLITATGQRVTLRCSPRSGDLSVYWYQQSLDQGLQFLIQYYNGEERAKGNILERFSAQQFPDLHSELNLSSLELGDSALYFCASSPGGQVGNTIYFGEGSWLTVV.

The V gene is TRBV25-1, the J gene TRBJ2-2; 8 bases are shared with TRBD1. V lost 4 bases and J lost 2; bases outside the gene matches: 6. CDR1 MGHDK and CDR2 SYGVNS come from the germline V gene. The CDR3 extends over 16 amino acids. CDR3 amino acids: CASSGDRTTNTGELFF. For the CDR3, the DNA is TGTGCCAGCAGTGGGGACAGGACCACAAACACCGGGGAGCTGTTTTTT.

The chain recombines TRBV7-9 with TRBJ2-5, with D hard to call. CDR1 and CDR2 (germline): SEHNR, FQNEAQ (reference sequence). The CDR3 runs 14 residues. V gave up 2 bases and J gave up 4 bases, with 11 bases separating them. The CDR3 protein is CASSLMSSGETQYF. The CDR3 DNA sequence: TGTGCCAGCAGCTTAATGTCTTCCGGAGAGACCCAGTACTTC.

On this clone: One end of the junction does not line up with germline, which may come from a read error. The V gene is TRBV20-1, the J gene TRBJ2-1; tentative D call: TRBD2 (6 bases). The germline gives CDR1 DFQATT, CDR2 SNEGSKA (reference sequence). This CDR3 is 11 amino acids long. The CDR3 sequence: CSARGLNEQFF. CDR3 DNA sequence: TGTTCGGCGCGGGGCCTCAATGAGCAGTTCTTC.

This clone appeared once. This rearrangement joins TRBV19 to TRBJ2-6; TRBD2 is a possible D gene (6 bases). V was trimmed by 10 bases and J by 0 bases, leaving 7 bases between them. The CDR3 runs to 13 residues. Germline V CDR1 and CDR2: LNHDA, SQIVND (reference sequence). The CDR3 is CATRGSGANVLTF. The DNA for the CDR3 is TGTGCCACGCGGGGCTCTGGGGCCAACGTCCTGACTTTC.

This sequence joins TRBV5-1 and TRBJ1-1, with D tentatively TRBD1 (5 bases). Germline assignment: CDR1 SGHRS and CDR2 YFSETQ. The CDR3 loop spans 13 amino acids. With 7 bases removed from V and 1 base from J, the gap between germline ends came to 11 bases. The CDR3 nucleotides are TGCGCCAGCCGTACAGGAACGAACACTGAAGCTTTCTTT. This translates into CASRTGTNTEAFF.

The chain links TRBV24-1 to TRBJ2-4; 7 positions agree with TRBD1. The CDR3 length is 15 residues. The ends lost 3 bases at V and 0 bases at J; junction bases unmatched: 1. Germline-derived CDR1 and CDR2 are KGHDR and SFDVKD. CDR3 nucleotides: TGTGCCACCAGTGATGGGACAGTAGCCAAAAACATTCAGTACTTC. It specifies CATSDGTVAKNIQYF.

The CDR3 coding sequence is TGTGCCAGCAGTTACTCGTGGCTACAGGTCAGTAGGGCTTTCTTT. Translated, it gives CASSYSWLQVSRAFF. The rearrangement links TRBV6-5 to TRBJ1-1, with D tentatively TRBD1 (5 bases). V shed 0 bases and J shed 11 bases, with 19 bases lying between them. This CDR3 spans 15 amino acids. Germline lookup yields CDR1 MNHEY and CDR2 SVGAGI.

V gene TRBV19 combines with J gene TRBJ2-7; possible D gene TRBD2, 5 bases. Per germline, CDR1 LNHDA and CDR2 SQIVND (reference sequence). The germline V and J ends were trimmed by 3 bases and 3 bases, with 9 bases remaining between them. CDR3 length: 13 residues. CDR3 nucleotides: TGTGCCAGTAGTATGTTCCGGGGCTACGAGCAGTACTTC. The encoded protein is CASSMFRGYEQYF.

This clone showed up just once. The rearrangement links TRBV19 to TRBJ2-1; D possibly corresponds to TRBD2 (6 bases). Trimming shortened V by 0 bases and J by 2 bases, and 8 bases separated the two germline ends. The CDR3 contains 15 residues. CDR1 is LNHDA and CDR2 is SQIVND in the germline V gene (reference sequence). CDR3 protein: CASSIEGGTYNEQFF. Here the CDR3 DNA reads TGTGCCAGTAGTATAGAAGGCGGGACCTACAATGAGCAGTTCTTC.

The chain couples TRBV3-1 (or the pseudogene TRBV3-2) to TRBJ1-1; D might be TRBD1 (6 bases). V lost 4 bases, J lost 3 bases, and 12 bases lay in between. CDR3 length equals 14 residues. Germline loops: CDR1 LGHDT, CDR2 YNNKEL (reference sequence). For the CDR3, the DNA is TGTGCCAGCAGCCCGTTAGGGGGGGACACTGAAGCTTTCTTT. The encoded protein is CASSPLGGDTEAFF.

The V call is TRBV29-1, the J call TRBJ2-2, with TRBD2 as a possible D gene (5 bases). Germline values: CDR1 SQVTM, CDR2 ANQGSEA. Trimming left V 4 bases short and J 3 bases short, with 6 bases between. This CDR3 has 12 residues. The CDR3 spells CSVGGYTGELFF. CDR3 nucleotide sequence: TGCAGCGTTGGAGGGTACACCGGGGAGCTGTTTTTT.

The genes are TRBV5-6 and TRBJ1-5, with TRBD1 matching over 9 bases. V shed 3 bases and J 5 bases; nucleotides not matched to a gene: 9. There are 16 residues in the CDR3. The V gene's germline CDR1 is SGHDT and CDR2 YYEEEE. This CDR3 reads CASSWRGTGIHQPQHF. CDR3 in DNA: TGTGCCAGCAGCTGGCGAGGGACAGGGATCCATCAGCCCCAGCATTTT.

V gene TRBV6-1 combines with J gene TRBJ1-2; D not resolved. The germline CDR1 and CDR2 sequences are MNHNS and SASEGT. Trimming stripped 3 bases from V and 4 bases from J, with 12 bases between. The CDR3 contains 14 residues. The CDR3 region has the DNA TGTGCCAGCAGTGAGGGCAGCCACGTCTATGGCTACACCTTC. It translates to CASSEGSHVYGYTF.

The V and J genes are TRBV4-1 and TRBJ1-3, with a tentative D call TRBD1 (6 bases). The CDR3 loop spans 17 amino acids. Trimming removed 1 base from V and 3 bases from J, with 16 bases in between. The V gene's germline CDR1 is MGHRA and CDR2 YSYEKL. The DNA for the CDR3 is TGCGCCAGCAGCCAAGTATCTCAGGGGTGGGATGGAAACACCATATATTTT. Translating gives CASSQVSQGWDGNTIYF.

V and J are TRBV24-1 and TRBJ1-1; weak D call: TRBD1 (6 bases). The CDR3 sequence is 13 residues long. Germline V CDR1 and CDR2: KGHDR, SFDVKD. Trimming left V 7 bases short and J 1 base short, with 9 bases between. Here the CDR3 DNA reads TGTGCCACCAGGGGAGGGGGGAACACTGAAGCTTTCTTT. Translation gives CATRGGGNTEAFF.

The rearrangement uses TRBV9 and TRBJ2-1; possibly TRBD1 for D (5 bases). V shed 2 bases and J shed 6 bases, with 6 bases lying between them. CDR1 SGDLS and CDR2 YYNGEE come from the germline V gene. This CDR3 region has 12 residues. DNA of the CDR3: TGTGCCAGCAGCGTGCAGGGCAATGAGCAGTTCTTC. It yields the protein CASSVQGNEQFF.

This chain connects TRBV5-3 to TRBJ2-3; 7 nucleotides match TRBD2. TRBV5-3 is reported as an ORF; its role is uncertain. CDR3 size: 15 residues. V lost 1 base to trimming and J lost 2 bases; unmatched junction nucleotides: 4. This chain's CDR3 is CARSLTGTNTDTQYF. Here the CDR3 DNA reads TGTGCCAGAAGCTTGACCGGGACTAACACAGATACGCAGTATTTT.

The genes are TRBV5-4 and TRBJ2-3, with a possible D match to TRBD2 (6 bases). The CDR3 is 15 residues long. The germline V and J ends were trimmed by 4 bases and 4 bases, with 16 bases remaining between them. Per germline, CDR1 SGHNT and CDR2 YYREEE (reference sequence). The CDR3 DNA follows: TGTGCCAGCAGCGCGCCTAGCGAGATTTCAGATACGCAGTATTTT. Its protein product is CASSAPSEISDTQYF. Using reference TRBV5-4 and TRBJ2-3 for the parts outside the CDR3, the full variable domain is ETGVTQSPTHLIKTRGQQVTLRCSSQSGHNTVSWYQQALGQGPQFIFQYYREEENGRGNFPPRFSGLQFPNYSSELNVNALELDDSALYLCASSAPSEISDTQYFGPGTRLTVL.